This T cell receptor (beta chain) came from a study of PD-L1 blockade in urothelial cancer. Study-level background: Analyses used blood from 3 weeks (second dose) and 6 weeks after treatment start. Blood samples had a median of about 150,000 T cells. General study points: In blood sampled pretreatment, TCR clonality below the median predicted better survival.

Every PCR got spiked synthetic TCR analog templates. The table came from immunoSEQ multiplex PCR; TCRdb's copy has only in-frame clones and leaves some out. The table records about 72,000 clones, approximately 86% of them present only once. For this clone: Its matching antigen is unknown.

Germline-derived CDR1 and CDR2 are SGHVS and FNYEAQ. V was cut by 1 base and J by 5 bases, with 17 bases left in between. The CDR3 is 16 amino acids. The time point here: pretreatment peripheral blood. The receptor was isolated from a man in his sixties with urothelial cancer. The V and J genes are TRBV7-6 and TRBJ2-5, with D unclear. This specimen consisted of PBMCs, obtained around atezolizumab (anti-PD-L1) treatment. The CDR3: CASSLVLSGVGETQYF. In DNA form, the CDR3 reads TGTGCCAGCAGCTTAGTACTTTCGGGTGTCGGGGAGACCCAGTACTTC.